Each of the 19 T cell receptor beta chains below was sequenced from the same sample in a study of spatial heterogeneity in lung cancer. Time point: blood at routine non-recurrence follow-up after resection. Whole RNA came from tumor, nontumor lung or frozen PBMC and was sequenced without being sorted. MiXCR, applied by TCRdb to the 5' RACE reads, yields one record per CDR3 protein. The sample holds about 120,000 distinct CDR3 sequences, 12% seen once. The input for sequencing was PBMCs, taken at follow-up. These receptors were collected from a male donor with early-stage non-small cell lung cancer.

The gene calls are TRBV28 and TRBJ2-7, with D unclear. The germline V and J ends were trimmed by 7 bases and 1 base, with 8 bases remaining between them. The CDR3 runs 12 residues. Germline V gives CDR1 MDHEN, CDR2 SYDVKM. DNA for the CDR3: TGTGCCAGCAAAAGGATGTCCTACGAGCAGTACTTC. It yields the protein CASKRMSYEQYF.

This clonotype came up many times. The V and J genes are TRBV20-1 and TRBJ1-5, with 10 bases identical to TRBD1. The CDR3 sequence is 13 residues long. Losses at the gene ends were 5 bases for V and 6 bases for J; bases not matched to a gene: 4. Germline V gene data show CDR1 as DFQATT and CDR2 as SNEGSKA (reference sequence). The CDR3 sequence: CSAWDRGTQPQHF. Here the CDR3 DNA reads TGCAGTGCTTGGGACAGGGGAACTCAGCCCCAGCATTTT.

The chain links TRBV5-1 to TRBJ2-1, with 10 nucleotides matching TRBD1. The germline gives CDR1 SGHRS, CDR2 YFSETQ. The trim removed 3 bases at V and 4 bases at J, leaving 1 base unmatched. The CDR3 has 14 residues. The CDR3 spells CASSSGQGYNEQFF. CDR3 bases: TGCGCCAGCAGCTCGGGACAGGGGTACAATGAGCAGTTCTTC.

This clonotype was seen ten or more times. The chain carries TRBV18 and TRBJ2-7; D may be TRBD1 (7 bases). CDR3 size: 15 residues. V was clipped by 3 bases and J by 3 bases, with 15 bases between them. Germline V CDR1 and CDR2: KGHSH, LQKENI. The CDR3 DNA sequence: TGTGCCAGCTCACCCCCAGGGGGGTTCGGCTACGAGCAGTACTTC. It codes for CASSPPGGFGYEQYF.

The DNA for the CDR3 is TGTGCCAGTAGTAACCGACGGACCGTCACCCAAGAGACCCAGTACTTC. Its protein is CASSNRRTVTQETQYF. This rearrangement joins TRBV19 to TRBJ2-5; no definite D call. Looked up from germline, CDR1 is LNHDA and CDR2 is SQIVND (reference sequence). CDR3 length equals 16 residues. V was clipped by 4 bases and J by 1 base, with 16 bases between them.

V gene TRBV29-1 combines with J gene TRBJ1-1; D is ambiguous. V was shortened by 2 bases and J by 0 bases, with 7 bases between the two germline ends. The CDR3 is 13 residues long. Germline assignment: CDR1 SQVTM and CDR2 ANQGSEA. The CDR3 nucleotides are TGCAGCGTTGAAAGGCCTCTGAACACTGAAGCTTTCTTT. Its protein product is CSVERPLNTEAFF.

The chain joins TRBV7-8 to TRBJ2-3; 7 nucleotides align to TRBD2. Per the germline V gene, CDR1 is SGHVS and CDR2 is FQNEAQ. Losses at the gene ends were 5 bases for V and 1 base for J; bases not matched to a gene: 12. The CDR3 is 17 amino acids. Here the CDR3 reads CASSPRGGSWGTDTQYF. The CDR3 DNA sequence: TGTGCCAGCAGCCCCCGCGGGGGTAGCTGGGGCACAGATACGCAGTATTTT.

This clonotype was found many times. The V gene is TRBV7-2, the J gene TRBJ1-1, with TRBD1 identical over 9 bases. Germline CDR1 is SGHTA and CDR2 is FQGNSA. The V and J ends lost 5 bases and 4 bases, in that order; junction bases with no gene match: 5. The CDR3 has 14 residues. The CDR3 loop is CASSPQGAGTEAFF. In nucleotides, the CDR3 is TGTGCCAGCAGCCCACAGGGGGCAGGCACTGAAGCTTTCTTT.

This clonotype was seen only a few times. V is TRBV10-2 and J is TRBJ1-4; TRBD1 agrees at 7 bases. Per germline, CDR1 WSHSY and CDR2 SAAADI. The CDR3 is made up of 16 amino acids. The junction had 5 bases not matched to a gene; V was cut back by 2 bases and J by 2 bases. The CDR3 nucleotides read TGCGCCAGCAGTGAGCCCTTACAGGGGACTAATGAAAAACTGTTTTTT. As protein: CASSEPLQGTNEKLFF.

This clonotype was observed at least ten times. The chain joins TRBV7-2 to TRBJ1-5; D ambiguous. Germline V gives CDR1 SGHTA, CDR2 FQGNSA. With 3 bases removed from V and 3 bases from J, the gap between germline ends came to 6 bases. There are 13 residues in the CDR3. CDR3 protein: CASSFALNQPQHF. DNA for the CDR3: TGTGCCAGCAGCTTCGCCCTCAATCAGCCCCAGCATTTT.

This clonotype has ten or more counts. V is TRBV10-3 and J is TRBJ1-2; D remains ambiguous. Trimming took 6 bases from V and 4 from J, leaving 15 bases between them. Germline lookup yields CDR1 ENHRY and CDR2 SYGVKD. The CDR3 contains 14 residues. The CDR3 DNA follows: TGTGCCATCAGGGCCGAAGGCCTGGGCTATGGCTACACCTTC. Amino acids: CAIRAEGLGYGYTF.

V and J are TRBV20-1 and TRBJ1-2; 9 nucleotides match TRBD1. With 3 bases clipped from V and 5 bases from J, the junction kept 4 bases outside the gene matches. Germline lookup yields CDR1 DFQATT and CDR2 SNEGSKA (reference sequence). The CDR3 has 13 residues. CDR3 nucleotides: TGCAGTGCTAGGGGGGACAGGGAATATGGCTACACCTTC. Translation: CSARGDREYGYTF.

This clonotype was found many times. The chain employs TRBV9 and TRBJ1-4; 7 bases match TRBD1. The CDR3 is made up of 15 amino acids. The J segment lost 8 bases and the V segment lost 3 bases, leaving 10 bases of the junction unmatched. Germline lookup yields CDR1 SGDLS and CDR2 YYNGEE. The CDR3 DNA sequence: TGTGCCAGCAGCGCCCGCCGGGACAGCGGCGAAAAACTGTTTTTT. Translating it yields CASSARRDSGEKLFF.

This clonotype was detected a few times. The rearrangement joins TRBV7-9 to TRBJ2-2; TRBD1 aligns across 8 bases. After removal of 5 bases from V and 2 bases from J, the junction contained 4 bases not matched to a gene. The CDR3 sequence is 15 residues long. CDR1 is SEHNR and CDR2 is FQNEAQ in the germline V gene (reference sequence). The CDR3 region has the DNA TGTGCCAGCAGCCAGGACAGGGATAACACCGGGGAGCTGTTTTTT. Its protein is CASSQDRDNTGELFF.

The chain uses TRBV6-2 or TRBV6-3 and TRBJ1-5; 8 nucleotides match TRBD1. J lost 0 bases, V lost 4 bases, and 5 bases had no gene match. The CDR3 length is 16 residues. CDR1 and CDR2 from the germline V gene are MNHEY and SVGEGT. CDR3 DNA: TGTGCCAGCAGTTCGGGACAGGACCATAGCAATCAGCCCCAGCATTTT. Its protein product is CASSSGQDHSNQPQHF.

The table lists this clonotype with many counts. The chain combines TRBV24-1 with TRBJ1-5; D gene uncertain. Per the germline V gene, CDR1 is KGHDR and CDR2 is SFDVKD. Trimming pared 3 bases from V and 4 bases from J, leaving 6 bases between. The length of the CDR3 is 13 residues. The CDR3 DNA reads TGTGCCACCAGTGATCGAGGGAATCAGCCCCAGCATTTT. Amino acids: CATSDRGNQPQHF.

V usage is TRBV7-2 and J usage is TRBJ2-4; 7 nucleotides match TRBD2. CDR1 is SGHTA and CDR2 is FQGNSA in the germline V gene. The CDR3 sequence is 15 residues long. V lost 6 bases, J lost 8 bases, and 13 bases stayed unmatched. CDR3 DNA sequence: TGTGCCAGCAGAAGAGCGGGGAGGCCCTACGACATTCAGTACTTC. Translated: CASRRAGRPYDIQYF. The entire variable domain, with the rest obtained from reference TRBV7-2 and TRBJ2-4, is as follows: GAGVSQSPSNKVTEKGKDVELRCDPISGHTALYWYRQSLGQGLEFLIYFQGNSAPDKSGLPSDRFSAERTGGSVSTLTIQRTQQEDSAVYLCASRRAGRPYDIQYFGAGTRLSVL.

The sample holds many counts of this clonotype. This chain links TRBV29-1 with TRBJ2-1; the match to TRBD2 covers 8 bases. J gave up 5 bases and V 3 bases, and 6 bases lay outside the gene matches. Germline V gene data show CDR1 as SQVTM and CDR2 as ANQGSEA. The length of the CDR3 is 14 residues. The CDR3 bases are TGCAGCGTTGACCTGGCGGGGGGAAACAATGAGCAGTTCTTC. This translates into CSVDLAGGNNEQFF.

The chain uses TRBV5-5 and TRBJ1-5; D may be TRBD1 (5 bases). The germline V gene has CDR1 SGHKS and CDR2 YYEKEE (reference sequence). The length of the CDR3 is 13 residues. V shed 7 bases and J shed 3 bases, with 11 bases lying between them. CDR3 bases: TGTGCCAGCCGCCGGGGACCCAATCAGCCCCAGCATTTT. Protein product: CASRRGPNQPQHF.